This TCR beta chain is drawn from a study of beta chain features in type 1 diabetes. The CDR3 has 13 residues. CDR1 and CDR2 from the germline V gene are SGHTA and FQGNSA. Between the trimmed V and J ends, which lost 5 bases and 2 bases, there was a span of 10 bases. All of the isolated RNA was reverse transcribed, so expressed TCRB transcripts were sequenced. Method: immunoSEQ multiplex PCR; TCRdb's copy keeps in-frame clones and lacks some. This table has a few hundred thousand clones, 25% to 30% appearing once. The source material was central memory CD4+ T cells from blood. The V call is TRBV7-2, the J call TRBJ2-7; D is perhaps TRBD1 (6 bases). The source of this sequence is a man aged 25-40 years in good health. DNA for the CDR3: TGTGCCAGCAGCCAACGGGACACCTACGAGCAGTACTTC. Translated, it gives CASSQRDTYEQYF.